Listed below are T cell receptor beta chains from one sample, sequenced in a study of beta chain features in type 1 diabetes. Repertoires were generated with immunoSEQ multiplex PCR, while TCRdb's copy carries only in-frame clones and drops some. The table includes approximately 600,000 clones, 9.5% to 15% detected once. Sequencing was done on a sample of naive CD4+ T cells from blood. The receptors originated from a man under 40 with type 1 diabetes. Both conserved end residues are part of each CDR3.

V gene: TRBV10-3
CDR3 protein: CAITSGNSPLHF

V gene: TRBV25-1
CDR3 protein: CASSATSGGDNEQFF

V gene: TRBV11-2
CDR3 protein: CASSLTGTRGDTQYF

V gene: TRBV6-5
CDR3 protein: CASSYAGERDKNEQYF

V gene: TRBV4-3
CDR3 protein: CASSQDMGRAYNSPLHF

V gene: TRBV4-1
CDR3 protein: CASSQDTAAGRTGELFF

V gene: TRBV29-1
CDR3 protein: CILLGQGPYEQYF

V gene: TRBV25-1
CDR3 protein: CASSVITANYGYTF

V gene: TRBV4-3
CDR3 protein: CASSQNSGGQGSSDTQYF

V gene: TRBV4-2
CDR3 protein: CASSQDMKNTEAFF

V gene: TRBV14
CDR3 protein: CASSRPNTGELFF

V gene: TRBV10-3
CDR3 protein: CAIMGTSGDEQYF

V gene: TRBV30
CDR3 protein: CAWGDRLWKTQYF

V gene: TRBV5-1
CDR3 protein: CASSFIGEPATNEKLFF

V gene: TRBV25-1
CDR3 protein: CASSDRRTGWDGYTF

V gene: TRBV28
CDR3 protein: CASSFFDSQETQYF

V gene: TRBV9
CDR3 protein: CASSAPRGSQETQYF

V gene: TRBV6-6
CDR3 protein: CASTEPTSTHEQFF

V gene: TRBV19
CDR3 protein: CASSPWKGELFF

V gene: TRBV7-3
CDR3 protein: CASSLISGGYNEQFF

V gene: TRBV5-1
CDR3 protein: CASSLGQEESTDTQYF

V gene: TRBV4-3
CDR3 protein: CASSQGGARGNTIYF

V gene: TRBV6-1
CDR3 protein: CASSVGRIYGYTF

V gene: TRBV27
CDR3 protein: CASSSRNGGTFFSYEQYF

V gene: TRBV6-6
CDR3 protein: CASSSQGTLNYGYTF

V gene: TRBV7-9
CDR3 protein: CAKNSGLGKETQYF

V gene: TRBV7-2
CDR3 protein: CASSLAGGGAAEQFF

V gene: TRBV30
CDR3 protein: CAWRPSGVYNSPLHF

V gene: TRBV7-2
CDR3 protein: CASSKRDFSETQYF

V gene: TRBV14
CDR3 protein: CASSQDIGGSGYGYTF

V gene: TRBV30
CDR3 protein: CAWSPGGYGYTF

V gene: TRBV7-9
CDR3 protein: CASSLGQGVNQPQHF